A single sample gave rise to the 10 T cell receptor beta chains below, sequenced in a study of T cell repertoires in cytomegalovirus infection. TCRdb itself ran the reads through MiXCR, one entry per CDR3 protein. The top ten hold 15% to 20% of the sample, which has 550,000 to 850,000 distinct CDR3 sequences, roughly 36% seen once. Which antigens these TCRs recognize remains unknown. Specimen: cultured PBMCs, collected from culture after CMV antigen stimulation. The receptor source for this set is a human donor in good health (CMV status not recorded). Some clones in this sample may be carry-over from other donors' samples.

V usage is TRBV5-1 and J usage is TRBJ2-1; tentatively, D is TRBD2 (6 bases). The CDR3 covers 16 residues. The V end was cut by 3 bases, the J end by 3 bases, with 16 bases between. CDR1 is SGHRS and CDR2 is YFSETQ in the germline V gene. CDR3 bases: TGCGCCAGCAGCTCCTACCCAAGCGGGCACTACAATGAGCAGTTCTTC. It encodes CASSSYPSGHYNEQFF.

This clonotype has ten or more counts. This rearrangement joins TRBV7-2 to TRBJ2-3, with 7 positions matching TRBD2. This CDR3 has 14 amino acids. Germline V gene data show CDR1 as SGHTA and CDR2 as FQGNSA. V was pared by 6 bases and J by 3 bases, with 6 bases of the junction left unmatched. The CDR3 loop is CASRRELITDTQYF. Written as DNA, the CDR3 is TGTGCCAGCAGGCGGGAGTTAATAACAGATACGCAGTATTTT.

Ten or more counts support this clonotype. The gene calls are TRBV7-2 and TRBJ1-1; D unclear. Trimming took off 5 bases at V and 3 bases at J, with 10 bases between the two ends. Germline V gene lookup returns CDR1 SGHTA and CDR2 FQGNSA. The CDR3 loop spans 13 amino acids. The CDR3 here is CASSKSIYTEAFF. The CDR3 nucleotides read TGTGCCAGCAGCAAATCGATTTACACTGAAGCTTTCTTT.

V and J are TRBV6-5 and TRBJ2-2; D not certain. CDR3 length: 13 residues. V shed 8 bases and J shed 1 base, with 8 bases lying between them. CDR1 and CDR2 from the germline V gene are MNHEY and SVGAGI. The CDR3 DNA reads TGTGCCAGCGGGCAAAGGAACACCGGGGAGCTGTTTTTT. Translating it yields CASGQRNTGELFF.

The chain uses TRBV7-8 and TRBJ2-7, with 10 positions matching TRBD2. The CDR3 contains 17 residues. Germline V gene sequence: CDR1 SGHVS, CDR2 FQNEAQ. V lost 4 bases to trimming and J lost 3 bases; unmatched junction nucleotides: 12. CDR3 in amino acids: CASSSFGASGRGYEQYF. CDR3 bases: TGTGCCAGCAGCTCATTCGGGGCTAGCGGGAGAGGCTACGAGCAGTACTTC.

A remark on this clonotype: A junction boundary mismatches the germline segment, possibly from a read error. The chain has TRBV7-4 and TRBJ2-4; no clear D. This CDR3 is 13 amino acids long. Per germline, CDR1 SGHVT and CDR2 SQSDAQ. The CDR3 DNA follows: TGTGCCAGCAGCCCGCCCGCGATTGACATTCAGTCCTTC. The encoded protein is CASSPPAIDIQSF.

V usage is TRBV6-1 and J usage is TRBJ1-1, with D possibly matching TRBD1 (5 bases). The germline gives CDR1 MNHNS, CDR2 SASEGT. This CDR3 comprises 14 residues. The V end lost 5 bases, the J end lost 1 base, and 11 bases lay between the germline ends. The CDR3 loop is CASSSRTRNTEAFF. The CDR3 DNA sequence: TGTGCCAGCAGTTCCCGGACAAGGAACACTGAAGCTTTCTTT.

The rearrangement joins TRBV28 to TRBJ1-1; D gene ambiguous. Germline CDR1 MDHEN, CDR2 SYDVKM. V dropped 1 base and J dropped 5 bases, with 11 bases sitting between them. The CDR3 has 14 amino acids. The CDR3 here is CASSLLFPKTEAFF. In nucleotides, the CDR3 is TGTGCCAGCAGTTTATTGTTCCCGAAGACTGAAGCTTTCTTT.

This chain links TRBV14 with TRBJ2-7; 8 bases line up with TRBD1. Germline values: CDR1 SGHDN, CDR2 FVKESK. The ends lost 6 bases at V and 1 base at J; junction bases unmatched: 5. The CDR3 has 14 amino acids. The CDR3 protein is CASSIRGPSYEQYF. In DNA form, the CDR3 reads TGTGCCAGCAGTATCAGGGGGCCTTCCTACGAGCAGTACTTC.

This clonotype was seen many times. The J gene is TRBJ2-1, the V gene TRBV7-2; 10 positions agree with TRBD2. Germline V gene lookup returns CDR1 SGHTA and CDR2 FQGNSA. V lost 9 bases to trimming and J lost 6 bases; unmatched junction nucleotides: 8. The CDR3 runs to 14 residues. CDR3: CASRLAGGGNEQFF. DNA of the CDR3: TGTGCCAGTCGGTTAGCGGGAGGTGGCAATGAGCAGTTCTTC.